The 24 T cell receptor beta chains in this list originate from one sample, sequenced in a study of T cells after posttransplantation cyclophosphamide. A marrow graft followed busulfan-fludarabine conditioning, with cyclophosphamide on days +3 and +4. Sequencing used immunoSEQ multiplex PCR; TCRdb keeps in-frame clones, though not all of them. The data show around 24,000 clones, with none appearing a single time. Sequencing was performed on PBMCs, taken after allogeneic stem cell transplant with posttransplant cyclophosphamide. The receptors were gathered from a young adult male patient who received an allogeneic stem cell transplant from a related donor, was CMV-positive, and had no GVHD. The graft donor may be the source of some T cells.

The chain couples TRBV11-2 to TRBJ2-5, with TRBD2 identical over 10 bases. The length of the CDR3 is 16 residues. CDR1 SGHAT and CDR2 FQNNGV come from the germline V gene. J was trimmed by 1 base and V by 4 bases; bases with no gene match: 6. The CDR3 sequence is CASSSPSGSGQETQYF. CDR3 DNA sequence: TGTGCCAGCAGCTCCCCTAGCGGGAGTGGCCAAGAGACCCAGTACTTC.

This clone was detected ten times or more. The chain is built from TRBV30 and TRBJ1-5, with no clear D. V shed 2 bases and J shed 6 bases, with 11 bases lying between them. Germline V gene data show CDR1 as GTSNPN and CDR2 as SVGIG (reference sequence). The CDR3 length is 13 residues. CDR3 bases: TGTGCCTGGAGTCCAGATCTTCGTCAGCCCCAGCATTTT. This gives the protein CAWSPDLRQPQHF.

This clone was observed many times. The chain employs TRBV7-2 and TRBJ2-7; 9 bases map to TRBD2. Unmatched junction bases numbered 4, after V lost 7 bases and J lost 3 bases. Germline values: CDR1 SGHTA, CDR2 FQGNSA. The CDR3 extends over 13 amino acids. The CDR3 bases are TGTGCCAGCACTGCGGGGGGGATCTACGAGCAGTACTTC. Its protein is CASTAGGIYEQYF.

This clone was found many times. The chain combines TRBV6-5 with TRBJ2-7; TRBD2 aligns across 11 bases. This CDR3 spans 15 amino acids. Germline V lookup: CDR1 MNHEY, CDR2 SVGAGI. Trimming at V came to 6 bases and at J to 2 bases, leaving 6 bases not matched to a gene. In nucleotides, the CDR3 is TGTGCCAGCAGATCAGGACTAGCGGGCCCCTACGAGCAGTACTTC. This codes for CASRSGLAGPYEQYF.

This clone showed up many times. The rearrangement uses TRBV28 and TRBJ1-1; possibly TRBD1 for D (6 bases). Germline-derived CDR1 and CDR2 are MDHEN and SYDVKM. V lost 2 bases and J 5 bases, leaving 12 bases between the germline ends. The CDR3 is 14 amino acids. CDR3 loop: CASSLLQGWTEAFF. The CDR3 nucleotides read TGTGCCAGCAGTTTACTACAGGGTTGGACTGAAGCTTTCTTT.

This clone showed up many times. The V and J genes are TRBV5-4 and TRBJ2-3; a possible D gene is TRBD1 (5 bases). This CDR3 is built from 15 residues. Trimming left V 4 bases short and J 0 bases short, with 12 bases between. Germline assignment: CDR1 SGHNT and CDR2 YYREEE (reference sequence). CDR3: CASSQTGVSTDTQYF. The CDR3 coding sequence is TGTGCCAGCAGCCAAACAGGAGTTAGCACAGATACGCAGTATTTT. Drawing the rest from reference TRBV5-4 and TRBJ2-3, the complete variable domain is ETGVTQSPTHLIKTRGQQVTLRCSSQSGHNTVSWYQQALGQGPQFIFQYYREEENGRGNFPPRFSGLQFPNYSSELNVNALELDDSALYLCASSQTGVSTDTQYFGPGTRLTVL.

This clone was counted many times. The rearrangement uses TRBV5-1 and TRBJ1-1, with D perhaps TRBD1 (6 bases). Per germline, CDR1 SGHRS and CDR2 YFSETQ. Trimming took off 0 bases at V and 3 bases at J, with 12 bases between the two ends. This CDR3 has 15 amino acids. CDR3 in amino acids: CASSLGTVDYTEAFF. In nucleotides, the CDR3 is TGCGCCAGCAGCTTGGGGACAGTGGATTACACTGAAGCTTTCTTT.

This clone was seen at least ten times. The rearrangement uses TRBV4-1 and TRBJ1-1; 8 nucleotides align to TRBD1. Trimming took 0 bases from V and 6 from J; bases not matched to a gene: 6. CDR1 and CDR2 (germline): MGHRA, YSYEKL. CDR3 length equals 15 residues. CDR3 in DNA: TGCGCCAGCAGCCAAGATCCAGGGGGCAGTTCTGAAGCTTTCTTT. As protein: CASSQDPGGSSEAFF.

At least ten counts were recorded for this clone. The rearrangement links TRBV27 to TRBJ2-1, with TRBD1 as a possible D gene (7 bases). V lost 6 bases and J 0 bases, leaving 12 bases between the germline ends. The germline V gene has CDR1 MNHEY and CDR2 SMNVEV (reference sequence). The CDR3 sequence is 15 residues long. CDR3 sequence (DNA): TGTGCCAGCAGACCAGGGGGGTACTCCTACAATGAGCAGTTCTTC. This gives the protein CASRPGGYSYNEQFF.

This clone was recorded many times. The rearrangement uses TRBV7-2 and TRBJ1-1; no firm D call. CDR1 and CDR2 (germline): SGHTA, FQGNSA. V was pared by 0 bases and J by 1 base, with 3 bases between. The CDR3 consists of 13 residues. The chain's CDR3 is CASSLARNTEAFF. The CDR3 DNA sequence: TGTGCCAGCAGCTTAGCCCGGAACACTGAAGCTTTCTTT.

This clone was seen many times. The chain links TRBV5-5 to TRBJ2-6, with TRBD2 matching over 13 bases. The V gene end was trimmed by 4 bases and the J gene end by 1 base; junction bases not matched to a gene: 2. The CDR3 contains 17 residues. Germline lookup yields CDR1 SGHKS and CDR2 YYEKEE (reference sequence). CDR3 nucleotides: TGTGCCAGCAGCCCGGGACTAGCGGGATCTGGGGCCAACGTCCTGACTTTC. It translates to CASSPGLAGSGANVLTF.

Ten or more counts support this clone. Written as DNA, the CDR3 is TGTGCCAGCAGTTCGGACAGATCCTACGAGCAGTACTTC. This codes for CASSSDRSYEQYF. The chain links TRBV13 to TRBJ2-7, with D perhaps matching TRBD1 (6 bases). V lost 6 bases and J lost 1, with 10 bases in between. The CDR3 runs 13 residues. Germline V CDR1 and CDR2: PRHDT, FYEKMQ (reference sequence).

This clone occurred many times. For the CDR3, the DNA is TGTGCCAGCAGCTTAGACGGGAACACTGAAGCTTTCTTT. This encodes CASSLDGNTEAFF. The chain couples TRBV13 to TRBJ1-1; D gene uncertain. CDR1 is PRHDT and CDR2 is FYEKMQ in the germline V gene (reference sequence). The length of the CDR3 is 13 residues. Trimming pared 1 base from V and 1 base from J, leaving 4 bases between.

This clone has a count of ten or more. V gene TRBV28 combines with J gene TRBJ1-4; 9 bases line up with TRBD1. There are 14 residues in the CDR3. The junction had 7 bases not matched to a gene; V was cut back by 7 bases and J by 7 bases. Per germline, CDR1 MDHEN and CDR2 SYDVKM. The CDR3 loop is CASNDYRGLEKLFF. CDR3 nucleotides: TGTGCCAGCAACGACTACAGGGGGCTTGAAAAACTGTTTTTT.

Many counts were recorded for this clone. The chain links TRBV27 to TRBJ1-1; D unresolved. The CDR3 is made up of 16 amino acids. V lost 3 bases to trimming and J lost 0 bases, with 14 bases between them. Germline assignment: CDR1 MNHEY and CDR2 SMNVEV (reference sequence). The CDR3 DNA reads as TGTGCCAGCAGTTTTCTGACGCTCGGGGTGAACACTGAAGCTTTCTTT. Its translation: CASSFLTLGVNTEAFF.

This clone occurred many times. V usage is TRBV9 and J usage is TRBJ2-7; 15 nucleotides agree with TRBD2. J gave up 4 bases and V 0 bases, and 8 bases lay outside the gene matches. CDR1 is SGDLS and CDR2 is YYNGEE in the germline V gene. This CDR3 comprises 18 residues. The CDR3 coding sequence is TGTGCCAGCAGCGTAGCAGGGACTAGCGGGAGGTCCCCGTACGAGCAGTACTTC. Protein sequence: CASSVAGTSGRSPYEQYF. The full variable domain, with the rest looked up from reference TRBV9 and TRBJ2-7, is DSGVTQTPKHLITATGQRVTLRCSPRSGDLSVYWYQQSLDQGLQFLIQYYNGEERAKGNILERFSAQQFPDLHSELNLSSLELGDSALYFCASSVAGTSGRSPYEQYFGPGTRLTVT.

This clone was observed many times. In nucleotides, the CDR3 is TGTGCCAGCAGCTTAGAATACGTTAGCACTGAAGCTTTCTTT. This translates into CASSLEYVSTEAFF. The chain links TRBV11-2 to TRBJ1-1, with D unclear. The CDR3 is 14 amino acids. The V and J ends lost 0 bases and 4 bases respectively, with 9 bases between them. Germline-derived CDR1 and CDR2 are SGHAT and FQNNGV.

Ten or more counts support this clone. J is TRBJ1-6 and V is TRBV15; 9 positions match TRBD1. Germline V CDR1 and CDR2: LNHNV, YYDKDF (reference sequence). V was clipped by 3 bases and J by 3 bases; unmatched bases: 0. The CDR3 loop spans 15 amino acids. The CDR3 sequence is CATSRTGGYNSPLHF. In DNA, the CDR3 is TGTGCCACCAGCAGGACAGGGGGCTATAATTCACCCCTCCACTTT. Drawing the rest from reference TRBV15 and TRBJ1-6, the complete variable domain is DAMVIQNPRYQVTQFGKPVTLSCSQTLNHNVMYWYQQKSSQAPKLLFHYYDKDFNNEADTPDNFQSRRPNTSFCFLDIRSPGLGDTAMYLCATSRTGGYNSPLHFGNGTRLTVT.

This clone was recorded at least ten times. The rearrangement uses TRBV30 and TRBJ1-5, with a weak D call TRBD1 (6 bases). V lost 5 bases to trimming and J lost 4 bases, with 9 bases between them. CDR3 length equals 12 residues. Germline V gene data show CDR1 as GTSNPN and CDR2 as SVGIG (reference sequence). CDR3 residues: CAWETGNQPQHF. In DNA, the CDR3 is TGTGCCTGGGAAACAGGGAATCAGCCCCAGCATTTT.

This clone was observed at least ten times. V and J are TRBV5-1 and TRBJ1-5; perhaps TRBD1 as D (6 bases). Per germline, CDR1 SGHRS and CDR2 YFSETQ. The CDR3 runs to 15 residues. With 0 bases removed from V and 7 bases from J, the gap between germline ends came to 14 bases. The CDR3 sequence: CASSLDARGYQPQHF. CDR3 coding DNA: TGCGCCAGCAGCTTGGACGCCAGGGGATACCAGCCCCAGCATTTT. Full variable domain (missing parts from reference TRBV5-1 and TRBJ1-5): KAGVTQTPRYLIKTRGQQVTLSCSPISGHRSVSWYQQTPGQGLQFLFEYFSETQRNKGNFPGRFSGRQFSNSRSEMNVSTLELGDSALYLCASSLDARGYQPQHFGDGTRLSIL.

The table lists this clone with many counts. The rearrangement uses TRBV4-1 and TRBJ1-5; a weak D match, TRBD1 (5 bases). The V and J ends lost 1 base and 0 bases respectively, with 7 bases between them. The CDR3 runs to 15 residues. Germline V gene data show CDR1 as MGHRA and CDR2 as YSYEKL. CDR3 bases: TGCGCCAGCAGCCAAGTGACAGATAGCAATCAGCCCCAGCATTTT. Protein sequence: CASSQVTDSNQPQHF.

The V call is TRBV7-2, the J call TRBJ2-5; D gene unclear. The assigned J gene may be wrong: the sequence end matches TRBJ2-7 better. The germline V gene has CDR1 SGHTA and CDR2 FQGNSA. There are 14 residues in the CDR3. CDR3 loop: CASSLARGPYEQYF. Here the CDR3 DNA reads TGTGCCAGCAGCTTAGCGCGCGGCCCCTACGAGCAGTACTTC.

In this sample, this clone turned up many times. The chain joins TRBV28 to TRBJ2-3; TRBD2 matches at 12 bases. The CDR3 loop spans 18 amino acids. Losses at the gene ends were 6 bases for V and 2 bases for J; bases not matched to a gene: 12. Germline V lookup: CDR1 MDHEN, CDR2 SYDVKM. The CDR3: CASSLGLAGLPPTDTQYF. In nucleotides, the CDR3 is TGTGCCAGCAGCCTCGGACTAGCGGGACTCCCCCCCACAGATACGCAGTATTTT.

This clone was detected ten times or more. The chain employs TRBV28 and TRBJ2-7; 8 bases line up with TRBD1. The CDR3 runs 16 residues. Trimming removed 7 bases from V and 0 bases from J; junction bases left unmatched: 11. The V gene's germline CDR1 is MDHEN and CDR2 SYDVKM. In DNA, the CDR3 is TGTGCCAGCACCCTCCACCTCCAGGGGGCCTCCTACGAGCAGTACTTC. This gives the protein CASTLHLQGASYEQYF.